The rows below give T cell receptor beta chains drawn from one sample of a study of blood T cell repertoires in COVID-19. Method: immunoSEQ multiplex PCR; TCRdb's copy keeps in-frame clones and lacks some. Of roughly 200,000 clones in the sample, about 83% were seen once. Sequenced: PBMCs or T cells enriched from blood (not recorded which). The receptors here all came from a woman aged 45-65 years who had been exposed to COVID-19. Each CDR3 is given with its conserved first and last residue. Each record gives: J gene, V gene, D gene, clone size, CDR3 DNA, CDR3 protein. A D gene is named only where the DNA matches it firmly. Clone size appears in some rows only: once, few, many, or a class for an expanded clone.

>TRBJ1-1|TRBV5-4|.|few
TGTGCCAGCAGCCTCGGGTCCCGCAACACTGAAGCTTTCTTT
CASSLGSRNTEAFF
>TRBJ2-7|TRBV9|TRBD1|.
TGTGCCAGCAGCGTAGCACAGGGGACCTACGAGCAGTACTTC
CASSVAQGTYEQYF
>TRBJ1-3|TRBV12-3/TRBV12-4|TRBD1|once
TGTGCCAGCAGTTTCGGCGGGACAGGGTATTTT
CASSFGGTGYF
>TRBJ2-3|TRBV4-1|.|.
TGCGCCAGCAGCCTCCCTTTCGGTACGCAGTATTTT
CASSLPFGTQYF
>TRBJ1-1|TRBV7-9|.|.
TGTGCCAGCAGCTTTACTCTAAGGAGTGGCGTGAACACTGAAGCTTTCTTT
CASSFTLRSGVNTEAFF
>TRBJ1-4|TRBV3-1/TRBV3-2|.|.
TGTGCCAGCAGCCAAGTGCGGGGGGAAAAACTGTTTTTT
CASSQVRGEKLFF
>TRBJ2-7|TRBV29-1|TRBD2|.
TGCAGCGCCTCTATTCAAGCGGGGGGGCCTAGGGAGCAGTACTTC
CSASIQAGGPREQYF
>TRBJ1-2|TRBV7-2|TRBD1|.
TGTGCCAGCAGCCCAGACAGGGCCCGTTATGGCTACACCTTC
CASSPDRARYGYTF
>TRBJ1-1|TRBV11-2|TRBD1|.
TGTGCCAGCAGCTCCCTGACAGGGCCGAACACTGAAGCTTTCTTT
CASSSLTGPNTEAFF
>TRBJ1-4|TRBV15|.|.
TGTGCCACCAGCAGAGGCTCCGGGAATGAAAAACTGTTTTTT
CATSRGSGNEKLFF
>TRBJ1-2|TRBV5-1|TRBD1|.
TGCGCCAGCAGCTTGGACGGGACAGGGACGGTCTATGGCTACACCTTC
CASSLDGTGTVYGYTF
>TRBJ1-3|TRBV5-1|.|.
TGCGCCAGCAGCCAGTCCAGCTCTGGAAACACCATATATTTT
CASSQSSSGNTIYF
>TRBJ1-1|TRBV28|TRBD1|.
TGTGCCAGCAGTCCGCGACAGGGAGGTATGAACACTGAAGCTTTCTTT
CASSPRQGGMNTEAFF
>TRBJ1-1|TRBV7-9|.|.
TGTGCCAGCAGCTTACCGGGGACTGAAGCTTTCTTT
CASSLPGTEAFF
>TRBJ1-6|TRBV10-3|.|.
TGTGCCATCAAAGCTGAGAGCTCCTATAATTCACCCCTCCACTTT
CAIKAESSYNSPLHF
>TRBJ1-6|TRBV3-1/TRBV3-2|TRBD1|.
TGTGCCAGCAGCCACTCCGGGACAGCTAAGTCACCCCTCCACTTT
CASSHSGTAKSPLHF
>TRBJ2-2|TRBV7-8|TRBD2|.
TGTGCCAGCAGCTTAGATATTAGCGGGGGCGAGTACACCGGGGAGCTGTTTTTT
CASSLDISGGEYTGELFF
>TRBJ1-1|TRBV24-1|.|.
TGTGCCACCAGTGATACACCAGGGTTATTGGGGGCTTTCTTT
CATSDTPGLLGAFF
>TRBJ1-2|TRBV27|.|few
TGTGCCAGCAGTTCCGGCAGGGCGAACGGCTACACCTTC
CASSSGRANGYTF
>TRBJ1-5|TRBV19|.|.
TGTGCCAGTAGTGTCTTGGGGGGGACGGGTAATCAGCCCCAGCATTTT
CASSVLGGTGNQPQHF
>TRBJ2-5|TRBV5-1|TRBD1|.
TGCGCCAGCAGCTTGGGAGGACAGGGACCCACGCCCCAGTACTTC
CASSLGGQGPTPQYF
>TRBJ1-2|TRBV6-1|TRBD1|.
TGTGCCAGCAGTGAAGCTACAGGGGCCCTAAACTATGGCTACACCTTC
CASSEATGALNYGYTF
>TRBJ1-1|TRBV12-5|TRBD1|.
TGTGCTAGTGGCCCGACAGGGGCCGACACTGAAGCTTTCTTT
CASGPTGADTEAFF
>TRBJ1-5|TRBV19|.|.
TGTGCCAGTAGTATAAACTTTTATCAGCCCCAGCATTTT
CASSINFYQPQHF
>TRBJ2-7|TRBV7-8|TRBD2|.
TGTGCCAGCAGCTTAGGAGCGCTAGCGGGGGTTATCTACGAGCAGTACTTC
CASSLGALAGVIYEQYF
>TRBJ1-3|TRBV3-1/TRBV3-2|.|.
TGTGCCAGCAGACGAGCGAACGGAAACACCATATATTTT
CASRRANGNTIYF
>TRBJ2-7|TRBV7-9|TRBD1|.
TGTGCCAGCGAGGACAGGGCCGACGAGCAGTACTTC
CASEDRADEQYF
>TRBJ1-1|TRBV20-1|.|few
TGCAGTGCTAGTCCGGGAATACTAGCTTTCTTT
CSASPGILAFF
>TRBJ2-2|TRBV27|TRBD1|.
TGTGCCAGCAGTTCTACAGGGGGCATGACCGGGGAGCTGTTTTTT
CASSSTGGMTGELFF
>TRBJ1-3|TRBV7-6|.|.
TGTGCCAGCAGCTTAGGGACGGACTACTCTGGAAACACCATATATTTT
CASSLGTDYSGNTIYF
>TRBJ1-4|TRBV10-1|.|.
TGCGCCAGCAGGCACCGGACTGCTAATGAAAAACTGTTTTTT
CASRHRTANEKLFF
>TRBJ1-1|TRBV5-8|TRBD1|.
TGTGCCAGCAGCTTAGGGACAGGGTTCATGAACACTGAAGCTTTCTTT
CASSLGTGFMNTEAFF
>TRBJ2-3|TRBV5-1|.|.
TGCGCCAGCAGCCTCGGTCAGGCGCAGTATTTT
CASSLGQAQYF
>TRBJ1-2|TRBV5-1|.|.
TGCGCCAGCAGTCCAGTCACGGGACAAGTGTCCTATGGCTACACCTTC
CASSPVTGQVSYGYTF
>TRBJ1-2|TRBV5-1|TRBD1|.
TGCGCCAGCAGCCCTCAGGGGGCGATCGACTATGGCTACACCTTC
CASSPQGAIDYGYTF
>TRBJ2-1|TRBV19|TRBD2|few
TGTGCCAGTAGCCACCCCGGGGGGGCCTACAATGAGCAGTTCTTC
CASSHPGGAYNEQFF
>TRBJ2-7|TRBV5-1|.|few
TGCGCCAGCAGCCCAAAAAGGGGGTCCCCCTACGAGCAGTACTTC
CASSPKRGSPYEQYF
>TRBJ1-2|TRBV10-3|TRBD1|.
TGTGCCATCAGCCGGGACAGGGAGAACTATGGCTACACCTTC
CAISRDRENYGYTF
>TRBJ1-4|TRBV2|.|.
TGTGCCAGCAGTGAAGCGAGGTGGGAAAAACTGTTTTTT
CASSEARWEKLFF
>TRBJ1-1|TRBV11-2|.|.
TGTGCCAGCAGCTCTCCAGAGAACACTGAAGCTTTCTTT
CASSSPENTEAFF
>TRBJ2-4|TRBV7-7|TRBD2|.
TGTGCCAGCAGCTTACTTCTGGGGGGGGTTCAGTACTTC
CASSLLLGGVQYF
>TRBJ2-2|TRBV2|.|.
TGTGCCAGCAGTTCCAGGGTGAGGAACACCGGGGAGCTGTTTTTT
CASSSRVRNTGELFF
>TRBJ1-5|TRBV5-1|.|.
TGCGCCAGCAGCTGGGGGGGGAATCAGCCCCAGCATTTT
CASSWGGNQPQHF
>TRBJ2-5|TRBV5-4|.|.
TGTGCCAGCAGCTTAGGAGGGCGCGTCCAAGAGACCCAGTACTTC
CASSLGGRVQETQYF
>TRBJ2-1|TRBV18|.|.
TGTGCCAGCTCGGCCCTGGGGGCGTCCTACAATGAGCAGTTCTTC
CASSALGASYNEQFF
>TRBJ2-1|TRBV9|TRBD1|.
TGTGCCAGTAACTCCGGGACAGGGTACAATGAGCAGTTCTTC
CASNSGTGYNEQFF
>TRBJ1-1|TRBV29-1|TRBD1|few
TGCAGCGTTTACTCCCCGACAGGGAAGAACACTGAAGCTTTCTTT
CSVYSPTGKNTEAFF
>TRBJ1-2|TRBV10-2|.|.
TGCGCCAGCAGCCCTCGACAACCCCCCTATGGCTACACCTTC
CASSPRQPPYGYTF
>TRBJ1-1|TRBV28|TRBD1|.
TGTGCCAGCAGTTTATTCGGAGGGGGCCCTGAAGCTTTCTTT
CASSLFGGGPEAFF
>TRBJ1-3|TRBV27|TRBD1|.
TGTGCCAGCAGTAAACTTGGCGGGACAGGGTTCGGAGTTGGAAACACCATATATTTT
CASSKLGGTGFGVGNTIYF
>TRBJ2-7|TRBV4-3|.|.
TGCGCCAGCAGCCAAGGGTACGGCAGATCCACGAGGAAGGAGTCCGAGCAGTACTTC
CASSQGYGRSTRKESEQYF
>TRBJ1-1|TRBV27|.|.
TGTGCCAGCAGCCTTAACACTAGGTTTGAAGCTTTCTTT
CASSLNTRFEAFF
>TRBJ1-1|TRBV18|.|.
TGTGCCAGCTCACCGGTACCTCCCAGGGGAACTGAAGCTTTCTTT
CASSPVPPRGTEAFF
>TRBJ1-3|TRBV9|.|once
TGTGCCAGCAGCGTAGAATCGAGGGGAAACACCATATATTTT
CASSVESRGNTIYF
>TRBJ2-7|TRBV7-2|.|.
TGTGCCAGCAGCTTAGAAGCGTCCCCGTACTACGAGCAGTACTTC
CASSLEASPYYEQYF
>TRBJ1-2|TRBV19|TRBD1|.
TGTGCCAGTAATACAGGGGGCTATGGCTACACCTTC
CASNTGGYGYTF